This T cell receptor beta chain stems from a study of prognosis after radiotherapy for stage I lung cancer. Background on the study: A handful of patients receiving radiotherapy then developed distant metastases (median about 7 months), with some 15 showing no significant progression. The study's findings and limits: There were reportedly differences in TRBV and TRBJ gene usage between patients with and without metastases.

Genomic DNA provided the template from which TCR beta CDR3 was amplified by two-round multiplex PCR. Amplification in first-round PCR relied on primers specific to each TRBV and TRBJ gene. TCRdb fed the multiplex PCR reads into MiXCR, producing one record per CDR3 protein. The sample lists tens of thousands of distinct CDR3 sequences, about 37% occurring once. A remark on this clonotype: Antigen: not known. A single base is all that separates this from a far larger clone, so a read error is likely.

The CDR3 has 14 residues. Germline CDR1 and CDR2: WSHSY and SAAADI. The sequences come from PBMCs, collected before or after stereotactic body radiation therapy (not recorded which). This chain links TRBV10-2 with TRBJ2-2; either TRBD1 or TRBD2 may fit D (6 bases each). The origin of this receptor is a donor of 50 years or more with non-small cell lung cancer. CDR3 in amino acids: CASSPDGGYGELFF. The CDR3 nucleotides are TGTGCCAGCAGTCCAGACGGGGGCTACGGGGAGCTGTTTTTT.